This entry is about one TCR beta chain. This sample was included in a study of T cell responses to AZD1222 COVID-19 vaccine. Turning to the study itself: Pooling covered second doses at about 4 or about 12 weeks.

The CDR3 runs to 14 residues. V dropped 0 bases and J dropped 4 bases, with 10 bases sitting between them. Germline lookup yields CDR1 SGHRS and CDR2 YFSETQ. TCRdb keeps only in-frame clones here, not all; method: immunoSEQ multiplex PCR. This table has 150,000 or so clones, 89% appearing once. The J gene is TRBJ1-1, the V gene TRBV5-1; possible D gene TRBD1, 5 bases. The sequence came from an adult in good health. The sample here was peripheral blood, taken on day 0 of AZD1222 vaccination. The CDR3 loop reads CASSLAWQGTEAFF. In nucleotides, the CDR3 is TGCGCCAGCAGCTTGGCCTGGCAGGGCACTGAAGCTTTCTTT.